This T cell receptor beta chain originates from a study of cytomegalovirus exposure and HLA in healthy donors. As for the study in general: Unique TCRs numbering about 87 million, obtained from HLA-typed donors, made up an early data release.

Concerning this clone: Its antigen remains unidentified.

The V end lost 3 bases, the J end lost 2 bases, and 9 bases lay between the germline ends. The length of the CDR3 is 13 residues. Germline V CDR1 and CDR2: SGHNT, YYREEE (reference sequence). With 60 Vbeta and 13 Jbeta primers, the PCR was carried out. Clones were read by immunoSEQ multiplex PCR, and TCRdb kept only the in-frame ones, dropping some. In the table there are roughly 140,000 clones, approximately 81% of which are singletons. General study points: A prior analysis recorded that most TCR beta V segments were productive about 90% or about 30% of the time. Listed as cytomegalovirus-associated were 150 or so TCR beta chains.

This TCR derives from a man aged 18 to 35 in good health and CMV-seronegative. The rearrangement joins TRBV5-4 to TRBJ2-7; TRBD1 is a possible D gene (6 bases). The sample consisted of PBMCs. The DNA of the CDR3 is TGTGCCAGCAGCTGGGGACAAGCCTACGAGCAGTACTTC. Protein sequence: CASSWGQAYEQYF.